What follows describes a single T cell receptor beta chain. These data originate in a study of blood T cells in healthy people across ages. Germline CDR1 is DFQATT and CDR2 is SNEGSKA (reference sequence). V lost 6 bases and J lost 3; bases outside the gene matches: 4. The CDR3 totals 12 residues. A second PCR of 7 to 11 cycles used a sample-barcoded 5' primer and a J-beta primer mix. Via MiXCR, TCRdb re-called the 5' RACE reads, giving one row per CDR3 protein. The table has 850,000 to 1,000,000 distinct CDR3 sequences, 51% seen once; the top ten hold 20% to 25%. The TCR originated in a woman aged 55-70 years in good health. The chain employs TRBV20-1 and TRBJ1-1; TRBD1 matches at 7 bases. The specimen was blood. In nucleotides, the CDR3 is TGCAGTGCAGCAACAGGGGACACTGAAGCTTTCTTT. Its protein product is CSAATGDTEAFF.